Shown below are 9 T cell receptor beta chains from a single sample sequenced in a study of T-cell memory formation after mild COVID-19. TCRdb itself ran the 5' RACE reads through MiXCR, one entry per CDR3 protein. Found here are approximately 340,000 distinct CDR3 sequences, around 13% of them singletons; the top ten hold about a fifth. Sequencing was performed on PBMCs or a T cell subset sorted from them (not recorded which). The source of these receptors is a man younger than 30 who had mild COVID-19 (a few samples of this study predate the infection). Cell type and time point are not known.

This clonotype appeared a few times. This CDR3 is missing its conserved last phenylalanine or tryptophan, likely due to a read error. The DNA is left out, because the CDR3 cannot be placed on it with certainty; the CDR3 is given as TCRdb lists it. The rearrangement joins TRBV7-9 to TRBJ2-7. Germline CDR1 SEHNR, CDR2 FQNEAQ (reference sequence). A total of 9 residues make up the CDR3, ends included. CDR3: CASSPLVWI.

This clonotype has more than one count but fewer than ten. This chain's CDR3 is CASSVSGHSNQPQHF. CDR3 in DNA: TGTGCCAGCAGCGTAAGCGGTCATAGCAATCAGCCCCAGCATTTT. The chain uses TRBV9 and TRBJ1-5; D is unclear. Trimming took 1 base from V and 0 from J, leaving 8 bases between them. Germline CDR1 is SGDLS and CDR2 is YYNGEE. The length of the CDR3 is 15 residues.

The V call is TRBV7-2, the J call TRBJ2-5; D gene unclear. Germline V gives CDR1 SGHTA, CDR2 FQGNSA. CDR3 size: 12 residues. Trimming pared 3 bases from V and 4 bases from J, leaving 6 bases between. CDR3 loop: CASSLSSETQYF. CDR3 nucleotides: TGTGCCAGCAGCTTGTCATCAGAGACCCAGTACTTC.

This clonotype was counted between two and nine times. CDR3 residues: CASSWRLAGEQETQYF. The CDR3 DNA follows: TGTGCCAGCAGCTGGAGACTAGCGGGGGAACAAGAGACCCAGTACTTC. The chain links TRBV7-2 to TRBJ2-5; 12 bases match TRBD2. Germline CDR1 reads SGHTA; CDR2 reads FQGNSA. The CDR3 covers 16 residues. V lost 4 bases, J lost 2 bases, and 5 bases stayed unmatched.

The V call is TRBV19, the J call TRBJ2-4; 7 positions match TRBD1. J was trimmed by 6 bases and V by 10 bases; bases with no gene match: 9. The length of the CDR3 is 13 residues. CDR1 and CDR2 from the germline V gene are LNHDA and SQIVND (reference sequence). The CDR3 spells CATGEQGSNIQYF. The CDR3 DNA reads TGTGCCACCGGTGAACAGGGGTCAAACATTCAGTACTTC.

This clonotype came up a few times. CDR3 DNA sequence: TGTGCCAGCAGACAAGGACAGAGCTACGAGCAGTACGTC. It codes for CASRQGQSYEQYV. The rearrangement joins TRBV6-5 to TRBJ2-7; D is possibly TRBD1 (6 bases). The CDR3 runs to 13 residues. Trimming left V 6 bases short and J 3 bases short, with 12 bases between. Germline CDR1 is MNHEY and CDR2 is SVGAGI.

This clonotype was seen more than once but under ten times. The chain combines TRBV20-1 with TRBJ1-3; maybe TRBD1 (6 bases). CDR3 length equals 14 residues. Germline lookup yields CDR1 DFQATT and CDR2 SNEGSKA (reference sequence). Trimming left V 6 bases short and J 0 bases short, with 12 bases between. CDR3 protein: CSAERDTSGNTIYF. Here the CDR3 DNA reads TGCAGTGCCGAGCGGGACACCTCTGGAAACACCATATATTTT.

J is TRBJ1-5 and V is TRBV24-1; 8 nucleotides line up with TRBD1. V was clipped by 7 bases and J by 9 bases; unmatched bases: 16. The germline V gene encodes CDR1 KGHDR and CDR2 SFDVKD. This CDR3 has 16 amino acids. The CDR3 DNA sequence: TGTGCCACCAGCTCTAACGGGGACAGGTCCTTCGTGCCCCAGCATTTT. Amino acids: CATSSNGDRSFVPQHF.

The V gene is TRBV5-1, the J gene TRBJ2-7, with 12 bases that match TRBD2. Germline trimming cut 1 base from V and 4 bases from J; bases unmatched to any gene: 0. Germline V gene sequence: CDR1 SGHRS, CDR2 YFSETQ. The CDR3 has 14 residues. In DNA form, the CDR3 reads TGCGCCAGCAGCTTGACTAGCGGGGGGTACGAGCAGTACGTC. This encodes CASSLTSGGYEQYV.